The clone carrying this T cell receptor (beta chain) turned up a few times. This sample stems from a study of early T cells in non-severe SARS-CoV-2 infection. The overall study: Bulk RNA from unsorted whole blood was sequenced; chains were unpaired.

There are 13 residues in the CDR3. Trimming cost V 4 bases and J 2 bases, with 9 bases left between them. Germline assignment: CDR1 SEHNR and CDR2 FQNEAQ (reference sequence). Individual cDNA molecules received unique molecular identifiers. Each CDR3 protein is one row after TCRdb ran MiXCR on the 5' RACE reads. Seen here are 60,000 to 75,000 distinct CDR3 sequences, over 10% observed once, and the top ten hold about 1.3%. The source was whole blood, collected at baseline. The source is an adult who was a healthcare worker with PCR-confirmed SARS-CoV-2 infection or an uninfected control (not recorded which). The rearrangement links TRBV7-9 to TRBJ2-7; no definite D call. The CDR3 reads CASSSPAAYEQYF. The CDR3 nucleotides are TGTGCCAGCAGCTCTCCGGCGGCCTACGAGCAGTACTTC.